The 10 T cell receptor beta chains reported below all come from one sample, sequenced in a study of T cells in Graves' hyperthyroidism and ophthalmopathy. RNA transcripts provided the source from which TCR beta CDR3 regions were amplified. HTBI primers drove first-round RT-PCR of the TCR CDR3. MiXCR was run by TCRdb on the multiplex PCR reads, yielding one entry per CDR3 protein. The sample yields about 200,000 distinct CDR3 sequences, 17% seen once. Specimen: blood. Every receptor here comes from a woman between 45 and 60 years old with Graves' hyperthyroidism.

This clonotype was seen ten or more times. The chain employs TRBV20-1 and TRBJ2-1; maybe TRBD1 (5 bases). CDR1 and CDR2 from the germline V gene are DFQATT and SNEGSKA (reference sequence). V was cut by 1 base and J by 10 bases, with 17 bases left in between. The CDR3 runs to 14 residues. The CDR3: CSARVIQGLGEQFF. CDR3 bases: TGCAGTGCTAGAGTGATTCAGGGCCTTGGGGAGCAGTTCTTC.

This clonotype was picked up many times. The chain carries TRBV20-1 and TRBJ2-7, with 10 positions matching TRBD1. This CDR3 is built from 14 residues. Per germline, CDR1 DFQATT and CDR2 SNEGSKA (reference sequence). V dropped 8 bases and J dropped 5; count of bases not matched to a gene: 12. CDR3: CSIIYGTGDHEQYF. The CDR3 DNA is TGCAGTATCATATACGGGACAGGGGACCACGAGCAGTACTTC.

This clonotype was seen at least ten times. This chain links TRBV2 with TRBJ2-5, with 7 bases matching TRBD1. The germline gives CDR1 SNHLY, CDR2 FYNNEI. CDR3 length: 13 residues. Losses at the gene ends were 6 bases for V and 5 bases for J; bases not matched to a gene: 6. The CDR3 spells CASSSGGDETQYF. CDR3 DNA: TGTGCCAGCAGCTCAGGGGGAGACGAGACCCAGTACTTC.

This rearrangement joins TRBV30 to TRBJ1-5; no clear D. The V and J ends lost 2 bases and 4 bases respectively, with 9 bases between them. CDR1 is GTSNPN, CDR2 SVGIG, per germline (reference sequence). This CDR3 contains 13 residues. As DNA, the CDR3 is TGTGCCTGGAGTAACGGGGATAATCAGCCCCAGCATTTT. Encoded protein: CAWSNGDNQPQHF.

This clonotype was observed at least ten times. DNA for the CDR3: TGTGCCAGCAGTTCCATATCCTACAATGAGCAGTTCTTC. Translated, it gives CASSSISYNEQFF. V usage is TRBV28 and J usage is TRBJ2-1; D remains ambiguous. Trimming removed 4 bases from V and 1 base from J, with 5 bases in between. CDR1 and CDR2 from the germline V gene are MDHEN and SYDVKM. This CDR3 comprises 13 residues.

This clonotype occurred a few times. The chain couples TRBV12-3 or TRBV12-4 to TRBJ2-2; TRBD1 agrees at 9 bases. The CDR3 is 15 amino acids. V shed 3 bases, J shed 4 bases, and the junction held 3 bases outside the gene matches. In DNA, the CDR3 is TGTGCCAGCAGTTTGGGGACAGGGAGCACCGGGGAGCTGTTTTTT. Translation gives CASSLGTGSTGELFF.

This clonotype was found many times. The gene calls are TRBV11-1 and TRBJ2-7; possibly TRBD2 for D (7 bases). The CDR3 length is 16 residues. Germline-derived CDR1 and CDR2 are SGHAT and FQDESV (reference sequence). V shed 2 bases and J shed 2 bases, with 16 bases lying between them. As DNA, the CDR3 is TGTGCCAGCAGCTTACTTGGGGGGGCCAGGACCTACGAGCAGTACTTC. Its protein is CASSLLGGARTYEQYF.

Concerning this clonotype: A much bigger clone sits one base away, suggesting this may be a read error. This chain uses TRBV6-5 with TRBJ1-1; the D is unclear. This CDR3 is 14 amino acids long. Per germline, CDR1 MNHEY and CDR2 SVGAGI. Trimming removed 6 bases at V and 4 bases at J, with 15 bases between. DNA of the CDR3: TGTGCCAGCAGATTAATAGGAGCTAGCACTGAAGCTTTCTTT. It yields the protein CASRLIGASTEAFF.

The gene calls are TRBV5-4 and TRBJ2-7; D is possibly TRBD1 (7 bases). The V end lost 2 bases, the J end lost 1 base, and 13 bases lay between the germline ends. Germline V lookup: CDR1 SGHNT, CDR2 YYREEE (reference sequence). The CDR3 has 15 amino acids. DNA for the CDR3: TGTGCCAGCAGCTTTCCCCAGGGGGGATCCTACGAGCAGTACTTC. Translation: CASSFPQGGSYEQYF.

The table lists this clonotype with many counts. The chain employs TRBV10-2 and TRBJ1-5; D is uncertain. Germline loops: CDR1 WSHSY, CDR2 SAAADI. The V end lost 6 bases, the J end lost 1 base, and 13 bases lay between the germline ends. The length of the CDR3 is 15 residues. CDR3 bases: TGCGCCAGCAGCCCGGCGGGAGGGAGCAATCAGCCCCAGCATTTT. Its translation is CASSPAGGSNQPQHF.